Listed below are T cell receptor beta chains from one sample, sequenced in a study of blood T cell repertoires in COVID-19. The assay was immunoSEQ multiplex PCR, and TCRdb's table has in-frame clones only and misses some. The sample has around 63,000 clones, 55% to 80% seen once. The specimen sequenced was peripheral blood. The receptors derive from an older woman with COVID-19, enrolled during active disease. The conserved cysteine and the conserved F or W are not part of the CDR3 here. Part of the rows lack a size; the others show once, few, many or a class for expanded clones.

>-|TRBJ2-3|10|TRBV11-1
ASSFFFGTQY
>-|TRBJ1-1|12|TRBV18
ASSRRGIDTEAF
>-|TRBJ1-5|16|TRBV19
ASSTRDRFIDSNQPQH
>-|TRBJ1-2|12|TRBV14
ASSPGSGGFGYT
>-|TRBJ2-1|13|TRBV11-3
ASSLRDRVYNEQF
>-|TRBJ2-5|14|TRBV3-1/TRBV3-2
ASSQEGPKGGETQY
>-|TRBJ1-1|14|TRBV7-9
ASSVYRGRGNTEAF
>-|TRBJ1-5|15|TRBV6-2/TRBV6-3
ASSYDEGRLSNQPQH
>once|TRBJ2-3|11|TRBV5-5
ASSPSGADTQY
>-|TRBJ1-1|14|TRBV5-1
ASSDRTGLGNTEAF
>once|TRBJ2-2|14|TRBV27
ASRIYGVARTGELF
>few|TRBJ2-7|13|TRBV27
ASSWGDNLSYEQY
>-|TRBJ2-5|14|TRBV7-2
ASSRGVGALQETQY
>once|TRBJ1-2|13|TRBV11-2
ASSPGTGRSYGYT
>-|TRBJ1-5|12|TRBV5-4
ASSPGQGDQPQH
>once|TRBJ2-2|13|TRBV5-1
ASSGSGGNTGELF
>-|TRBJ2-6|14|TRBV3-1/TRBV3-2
ASSQDRRTGANVLT
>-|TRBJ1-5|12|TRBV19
ASSIGQYNQPQH
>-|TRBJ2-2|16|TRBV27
ASSFAPTSGVLNGELF
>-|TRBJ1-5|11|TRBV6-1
ASSETGGQPQH
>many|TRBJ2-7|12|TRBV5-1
ASSSSPADYEQY
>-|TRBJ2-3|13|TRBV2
ASSYLAGISDTQY
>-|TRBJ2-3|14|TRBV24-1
ATSDSGGASTDTQY
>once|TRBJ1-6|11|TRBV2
ASKGPANSPLH
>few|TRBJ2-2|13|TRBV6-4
ASSDQPGETGELF
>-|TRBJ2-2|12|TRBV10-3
AISQTANTGELF
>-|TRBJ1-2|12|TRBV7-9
ASSLPGGFYGYT
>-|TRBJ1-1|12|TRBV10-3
AIKGVFTNTEAF
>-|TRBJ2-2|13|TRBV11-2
ASKGGGGTTGELF
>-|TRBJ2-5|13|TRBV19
ASSIGLAGAETQY
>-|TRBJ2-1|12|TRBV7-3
ASSLGGAANEQF
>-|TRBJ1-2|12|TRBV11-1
ASSLGQGNYGYT
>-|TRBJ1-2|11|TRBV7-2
ASSLEQGFGYT
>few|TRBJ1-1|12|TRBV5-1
ASRQGQGTTEAF
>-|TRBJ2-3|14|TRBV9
ASSYTGTGNTDTQY
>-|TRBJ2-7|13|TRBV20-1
SASISPGGSYEQY
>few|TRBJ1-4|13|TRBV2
ASSPRQGSNEKLF
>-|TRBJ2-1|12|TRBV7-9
ASSLVGIGNEQF
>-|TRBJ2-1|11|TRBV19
ASSIGGNNEQF
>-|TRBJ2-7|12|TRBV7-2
ASSLIGGVYEQY
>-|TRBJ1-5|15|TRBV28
ASSPTRGQWGNQPQH
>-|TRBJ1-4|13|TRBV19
ASSAPGQGNEKLF